This T cell receptor (beta chain) was retrieved from a study of T-cell reconstitution after alpha-beta-depleted transplantation in children. Library preparation (for TCRbeta) was performed with unique molecular identifiers. TCRdb reanalysed the PCR reads using MiXCR and keeps one entry per CDR3 protein. In the table there are some 280,000 distinct CDR3 sequences, approximately 9.6% of which are singletons. This CDR3 region has 10 residues. Germline assignment: CDR1 SQVTM and CDR2 ANQGSEA. Ten or more counts support this clonotype. At one end, the junction sequence differs from germline, possibly due to a read error.

Specimen: PBMCs from the stem cell graft donor, collected from the stem cell graft. The chain has TRBV29-1 and TRBJ1-2; TRBD1 is a possible D gene (5 bases). The TCR comes from a human donor who donated a stem cell graft to a child with SCID. The CDR3 region is CSVETGATAF. The CDR3 nucleotides are TGCAGCGTTGAAACAGGAGCCACTGCGTTC.